This TCR beta chain was retrieved from a study of CD8 T cells in ankylosing spondylitis. Notes on the study in general: About 8 highly homologous variants made up a TCR beta motif that seemed to typify ankylosing spondylitis blood. Peripheral blood samples showed relatively rare disease-linked clones, and these clones were CD8+.

With molecular barcodes, quantitative 5'-RACE was used to make the TCR beta libraries. TCRdb reanalysed the 5' RACE reads using MiXCR and keeps one entry per CDR3 protein. The sample lists some 350,000 distinct CDR3 sequences, over 12% occurring once. A note on this clonotype: The target antigen is unknown.

Germline CDR1 and CDR2: SGHAT and FQNNGV. The CDR3 loop spans 14 amino acids. The V gene lost 0 bases and the J gene lost 2 bases, with 5 bases spanning the gap. The source of this sequence is a male donor with ankylosing spondylitis or in good health (not recorded which). The rearrangement joins TRBV11-2 to TRBJ2-1, with D hard to call. The sample consisted of blood, either unsorted or a sorted T cell fraction (not recorded which). The CDR3 DNA follows: TGTGCCAGCAGCTTAGAGCGGACCTACAATGAGCAGTTCTTC. The encoded protein is CASSLERTYNEQFF.